This T cell receptor beta chain was retrieved from a study of cytomegalovirus exposure and HLA in healthy donors. The CDR3 loop spans 14 amino acids. Germline-derived CDR1 and CDR2 are SGDLS and YYNGEE. V gave up 3 bases and J gave up 6 bases, with 12 bases separating them. PCR used 60 Vbeta primers and 13 Jbeta primers. Clones were sequenced by immunoSEQ multiplex PCR, and TCRdb holds only the in-frame ones, with some missing. This sample's clone table lists 180,000 or so clones. V is TRBV9 and J is TRBJ2-2, with D perhaps matching TRBD2 (6 bases). The sequence came from a boy younger than 18 in good health and CMV-seronegative. Sequencing was carried out using PBMCs. CDR3 DNA: TGTGCCAGCAGCGAGACCGGGGGTTCCGGGGAGCTGTTTTTT. As protein: CASSETGGSGELFF.